These 21 T cell receptor beta chains were all obtained from the same sample, sequenced in a study of molecular identifiers for immune sequencing clone quantification. TCRdb re-called the PCR reads through MiXCR, storing one row per CDR3 protein. The data hold approximately 670,000 distinct CDR3 sequences, with nearly 20% observed a single time. The source material was naive CD8+ T cells from blood, with Jurkat cell RNA spiked in. Documented subset: FACS-sorted CD8+CD4-CCR7+CD45RA+ naive T cells. The source is a human donor in good health. Some libraries in this study had Jurkat cell RNA spiked in.

This clonotype appeared a few times. A clone one base away is much larger, so this may be a read error. The chain links TRBV5-1 to TRBJ1-5; 10 nucleotides agree with TRBD1. Germline V CDR1 and CDR2: SGHRS, YFSETQ. This CDR3 is built from 16 residues. CDR3 loop: CASSVRDRGTNQLQHF. CDR3 bases: TGCGCCAGCAGCGTGCGGGACAGGGGTACCAATCAGCTCCAGCATTTT.

This clonotype was counted many times. The rearrangement joins TRBV27 to TRBJ2-7; no definite D call. The CDR3 loop spans 14 amino acids. Germline V gene lookup returns CDR1 MNHEY and CDR2 SMNVEV (reference sequence). Deletions cut 4 bases from V and 4 bases from J, with 14 bases between. The CDR3 sequence: CASSSGASPYEQYF. DNA of the CDR3: TGTGCCAGCAGTTCCGGTGCATCCCCATACGAGCAGTACTTC.

On this clonotype: Likely a read error: the CDR3 ends without its conserved phenylalanine or tryptophan. The chain joins TRBV4-1 to TRBJ2-3; 7 positions match TRBD2. The CDR3 covers 17 residues. J lost 6 bases, V lost 0 bases, and 12 bases had no gene match. From germline, CDR1 is MGHRA and CDR2 YSYEKL. In nucleotides, the CDR3 is TGCGCCAGCAGCCAAGATGGGGAGGGGCGTTTGGGGGATACGCAGTATCTT. This sequence encodes CASSQDGEGRLGDTQYL.

On this clonotype itself: A read error may be the cause here, since a much bigger clone is one base away. This chain connects TRBV27 to TRBJ2-3, with 10 bases lining up with TRBD2. The CDR3 runs 15 residues. Germline lookup yields CDR1 MNHEY and CDR2 SMNVEV (reference sequence). V dropped 6 bases and J dropped 4; count of bases not matched to a gene: 7. CDR3 amino acids: CASRPGLAEADTQYF. CDR3 coding DNA: TGTGCCAGCAGGCCCGGACTAGCGGAGGCAGATACGCAGTATTTT.

This clonotype was counted between two and nine times. The CDR3, as DNA: TGTGCCAGCAGGGTTCTGGACACCGGGGAGCTGTTTTTT. Its protein is CASRVLDTGELFF. The genes are TRBV12-3 or TRBV12-4 and TRBJ2-2; D call uncertain. Trimming removed 6 bases from V and 3 bases from J, with 8 bases in between. The CDR3 is 13 amino acids.

This clonotype has ten or more counts. The V and J genes are TRBV7-2 and TRBJ1-2, with D possibly matching TRBD1 (5 bases). Trimming left V 4 bases short and J 8 bases short, with 14 bases between. The CDR3 contains 13 residues. Germline V gives CDR1 SGHTA, CDR2 FQGNSA. The CDR3 loop is CASSSSLRDGYTF. The CDR3 DNA reads as TGTGCCAGCAGCTCGAGTCTCAGGGACGGCTACACCTTC.

This clonotype has a handful of counts. This chain joins TRBV5-6 and TRBJ2-1, with 12 bases matching TRBD2. V was clipped by 4 bases and J by 0 bases; unmatched bases: 2. Germline V gene data show CDR1 as SGHDT and CDR2 as YYEEEE. CDR3 length equals 16 residues. The CDR3 reads CASSRTSGTSYNEQFF. The CDR3 region has the DNA TGTGCCAGCAGCAGGACTAGCGGGACCTCCTACAATGAGCAGTTCTTC.

The chain has TRBV4-1 and TRBJ2-2, with D unclear. Germline V gene data show CDR1 as MGHRA and CDR2 as YSYEKL. The CDR3 contains 15 residues. The germline V and J ends were trimmed by 1 base and 5 bases, with 11 bases remaining between them. CDR3 loop: CASSQGSWNTGELFF. The CDR3 bases are TGCGCCAGCAGCCAAGGATCGTGGAATACCGGGGAGCTGTTTTTT.

The sample holds one count of this clonotype. This may be a read error: a much more frequent sequence differs by one nucleotide. This rearrangement joins TRBV6-2 or TRBV6-3 to TRBJ2-3; D not resolved. The end of the DNA is better explained by TRBJ1-5, so the J call may be wrong. Germline assignment: CDR1 MNHEY and CDR2 SVGEGT. CDR3 length: 17 residues. The CDR3 DNA sequence: TGTGCCAGCAGTTCCAGGACTAGCGGGAGGCCCACAGATACGCAGCATTTT. Translated, it gives CASSSRTSGRPTDTQHF.

This clonotype was seen at least ten times. V and J are TRBV27 and TRBJ1-2, with 8 nucleotides matching TRBD1. V gave up 4 bases and J gave up 8 bases; unmatched junction bases: 9. CDR1 is MNHEY and CDR2 is SMNVEV in the germline V gene (reference sequence). This CDR3 has 14 residues. In nucleotides, the CDR3 is TGTGCCAGCAGTTCCGCATCAGGGGGCGTCGGCTACACCTTC. This sequence encodes CASSSASGGVGYTF.

This clonotype came up many times. The chain links TRBV6-5 to TRBJ2-5; 7 nucleotides line up with TRBD2. Germline CDR1 MNHEY, CDR2 SVGAGI. CDR3 length: 15 amino acids. V shed 5 bases, J shed 0 bases, and the junction held 6 bases outside the gene matches. Here the CDR3 reads CASSTTGTNQETQYF. CDR3 nucleotide sequence: TGTGCCAGCAGTACTACCGGGACTAACCAAGAGACCCAGTACTTC.

As for this clonotype: This sequence may be a read error, since a much larger clone differs from it by one base. The rearrangement joins TRBV4-3 to TRBJ2-1; TRBD2 is a possible D gene (5 bases). This CDR3 has 15 residues. Per germline, CDR1 LGHNA and CDR2 YSLEER. CDR3 sequence (DNA): TGCGCCAGCGGCCAAGGCCAGCGGACCTACAATGAGCAGTTCTTC. It is translated as CASGQGQRTYNEQFF.

This clonotype was found many times. The chain carries TRBV6-4 and TRBJ2-3; no reliable D call. The CDR3 is 14 residues long. V was cut by 10 bases and J by 2 bases, with 16 bases left in between. Per the germline V gene, CDR1 is MRHNA and CDR2 is SNTAGT. The CDR3 loop is CAILVDGLTDTQYF. CDR3 bases: TGTGCCATCCTGGTCGACGGGCTCACAGATACGCAGTATTTT.

In this sample, this clonotype turned up many times. This chain connects TRBV30 to TRBJ2-5; 7 bases align to TRBD1. Trimming at V came to 4 bases and at J to 1 base, leaving 9 bases not matched to a gene. The germline gives CDR1 GTSNPN, CDR2 SVGIG (reference sequence). The CDR3 sequence is 15 residues long. CDR3 in amino acids: CAWNSGTVFQETQYF. The CDR3 bases are TGTGCCTGGAACTCCGGGACAGTCTTCCAAGAGACCCAGTACTTC.

The table lists this clonotype with many counts. The chain joins TRBV28 to TRBJ1-5; TRBD1 is a possible D gene (5 bases). The CDR3 loop spans 15 amino acids. CDR1 is MDHEN and CDR2 is SYDVKM in the germline V gene. The V and J ends lost 2 bases and 6 bases respectively, with 14 bases between them. Here the CDR3 reads CASSLMGGDGQPQHF. For the CDR3, the DNA is TGTGCCAGCAGTTTAATGGGCGGGGACGGTCAGCCCCAGCATTTT.

This clonotype was picked up many times. The chain joins TRBV12-3 or TRBV12-4 to TRBJ1-1; tentative D call: TRBD1 (5 bases). The length of the CDR3 is 13 residues. V lost 3 bases, J lost 5 bases, and 10 bases lay in between. The DNA of the CDR3 is TGTGCCAGCAGTTTCGGCAGGGCGACTGAAGCTTTCTTT. This translates into CASSFGRATEAFF.

Details on this clonotype: One junction end disagrees with the germline gene, perhaps due to a read error. The chain's CDR3 is CSARDSPGSSYGQYF. CDR3 bases: TGCAGTGCTAGGGATTCCCCGGGAAGCTCCTACGGGCAGTACTTC. The V gene is TRBV20-1, the J gene TRBJ2-7; perhaps TRBD2 as D (5 bases). Germline CDR1 and CDR2: DFQATT and SNEGSKA (reference sequence). The CDR3 has 15 residues.

The rearrangement links TRBV19 to TRBJ2-2; 9 bases match TRBD2. CDR1 and CDR2 from the germline V gene are LNHDA and SQIVND (reference sequence). This CDR3 has 15 amino acids. V lost 5 bases and J lost 6; bases outside the gene matches: 7. CDR3 sequence: CASSFGGRASGELFF. CDR3 nucleotides: TGTGCCAGTAGTTTCGGCGGGAGGGCGTCCGGGGAGCTGTTTTTT.

Points on this clonotype: A clone one base away is much larger, so this may be a read error. This chain joins TRBV5-1 and TRBJ2-7, with TRBD2 as a possible D gene (5 bases). CDR3 size: 14 residues. From germline, CDR1 is SGHRS and CDR2 YFSETQ. The CDR3 DNA follows: TGCGCCAGCAGCTGGACTCCTAGCTCCTACGAGCGGTACTTC. It encodes CASSWTPSSYERYF.

Ten or more counts support this clonotype. The rearrangement links TRBV4-3 to TRBJ2-2, with a possible D match to TRBD1 (5 bases). V lost 0 bases and J 5 bases, leaving 13 bases between the germline ends. Germline V gene sequence: CDR1 LGHNA, CDR2 YSLEER. The length of the CDR3 is 16 residues. The CDR3, as DNA: TGCGCCAGCAGCCAAGATTGGCAGGGTCGGACCGGGGAGCTGTTTTTT. This encodes CASSQDWQGRTGELFF.

This clonotype was observed a few times. This may come from a read error, since a much larger clone is one base off. This chain joins TRBV28 and TRBJ2-3; 13 bases fit TRBD2. Germline CDR1 and CDR2: MDHEN and SYDVKM. The CDR3 spans 16 residues. V lost 5 bases, J lost 1 base, and 3 bases stayed unmatched. CDR3 sequence: CASSVGTSGGTDTQYF. The DNA for the CDR3 is TGTGCCAGCAGTGTAGGGACTAGCGGGGGCACAGATACGCAGTATTTT. The full variable domain, in which reference TRBV28 and TRBJ2-3 provide the parts outside the CDR3, is DVKVTQSSRYLVKRTGEKVFLECVQDMDHENMFWYRQDPGLGLRLIYFSYDVKMKEKGDIPEGYSVSREKKERFSLILESASTNQTSMYLCASSVGTSGGTDTQYFGPGTRLTVL.